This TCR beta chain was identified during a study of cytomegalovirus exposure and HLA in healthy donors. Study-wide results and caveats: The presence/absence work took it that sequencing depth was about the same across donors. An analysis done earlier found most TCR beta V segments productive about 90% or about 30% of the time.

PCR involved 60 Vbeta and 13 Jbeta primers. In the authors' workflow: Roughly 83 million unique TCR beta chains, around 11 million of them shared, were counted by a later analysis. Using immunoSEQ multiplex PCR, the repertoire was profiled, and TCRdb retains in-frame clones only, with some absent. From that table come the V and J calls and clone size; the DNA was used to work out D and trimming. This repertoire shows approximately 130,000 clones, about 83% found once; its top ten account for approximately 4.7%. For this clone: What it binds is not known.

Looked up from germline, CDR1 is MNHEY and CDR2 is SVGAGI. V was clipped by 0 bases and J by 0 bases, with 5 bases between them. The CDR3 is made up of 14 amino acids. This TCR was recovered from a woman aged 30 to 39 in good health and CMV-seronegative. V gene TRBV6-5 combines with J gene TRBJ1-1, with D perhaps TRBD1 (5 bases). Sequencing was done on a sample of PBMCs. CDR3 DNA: TGTGCCAGCAGTTACTCGACAGTGAACACTGAAGCTTTCTTT. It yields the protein CASSYSTVNTEAFF.